This T cell receptor beta chain is from a study of CD8 T cells in Susac syndrome. The CDR3 contains 14 residues. V was shortened by 1 base and J by 1 base, with 7 bases between the two germline ends. Germline V gene lookup returns CDR1 MGHRA and CDR2 YSYEKL. TCR beta sequencing was performed on blood CD8+ and CD4+ T cells. It was treatment-naive patients with stable or active relapsing-remitting disease who made up the multiple sclerosis controls. TEMRA cells were FACS-enriched, while CD8+ and CD4+ T cells were negatively isolated. RNA, at about 0.45 to 1 ug, was reverse transcribed with random hexamers. Amplification of TCR beta CDR3 used immunoSEQ multiplex PCR across 54 Vbeta and 13 Jbeta. A single record per CDR3 protein comes from TCRdb applying MiXCR to the immunoSEQ multiplex PCR reads. The sample includes about 250,000 distinct CDR3 sequences, roughly 95% of them seen just once.

The sequencing input was CD4+ T cells from PBMCs. The source of this sequence is a human donor with multiple sclerosis. This sequence joins TRBV4-1 and TRBJ1-1; unclear D gene. For the CDR3, the DNA is TGCGCCAGCAGCCAAGTTAGTAAGAACACTGAAGCTTTCTTT. This translates into CASSQVSKNTEAFF.